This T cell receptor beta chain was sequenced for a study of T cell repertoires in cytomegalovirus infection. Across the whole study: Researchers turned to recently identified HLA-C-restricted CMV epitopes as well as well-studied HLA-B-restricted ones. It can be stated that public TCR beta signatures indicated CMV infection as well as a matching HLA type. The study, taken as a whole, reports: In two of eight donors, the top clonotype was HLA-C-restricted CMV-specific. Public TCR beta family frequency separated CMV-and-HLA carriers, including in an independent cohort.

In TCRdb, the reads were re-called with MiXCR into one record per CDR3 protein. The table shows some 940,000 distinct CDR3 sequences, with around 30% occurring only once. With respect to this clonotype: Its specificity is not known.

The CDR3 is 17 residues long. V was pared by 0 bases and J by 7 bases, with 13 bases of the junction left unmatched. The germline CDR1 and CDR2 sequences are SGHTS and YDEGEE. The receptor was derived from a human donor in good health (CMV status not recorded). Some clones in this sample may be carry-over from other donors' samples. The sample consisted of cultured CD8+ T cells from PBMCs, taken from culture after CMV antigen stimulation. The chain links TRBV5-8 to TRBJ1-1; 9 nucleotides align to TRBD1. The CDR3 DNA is TGTGCCAGCAGCTTGGTGCCTCGGGACAGGGTGCGCGTTGAAGCTTTCTTT. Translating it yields CASSLVPRDRVRVEAFF.